A single T cell receptor beta chain is shown here with its context. The antigen remains undetermined. The sample is drawn from a study of cytomegalovirus exposure and HLA in healthy donors. Study summary: A subsequent analysis stated that the 90 to 150 validation repertoires were run on the same platform as the 600 to 750 first-cohort repertoires. Study findings and constraints: Through in vitro validation, three CMV-associated chains were shown to be specific for CMV antigens. The authors enumerated 150 to 200 TCR beta chains as linked to cytomegalovirus. Most TCR sequences proved rare, with some public TCRs found in many donors.

The table came from immunoSEQ multiplex PCR; TCRdb's copy has only in-frame clones and leaves some out. The table has 250,000 to 350,000 clones, roughly 87% seen once. Germline CDR1 SGHVS, CDR2 FQNEAQ. The CDR3 runs to 14 residues. The ends were cut back, 1 base at V and 7 bases at J, with 13 bases in the middle. The V call is TRBV7-8, the J call TRBJ2-5; a possible D gene is TRBD1 (5 bases). The clonotype originates from a young man in good health and CMV-seronegative. Sequenced material: PBMCs. The CDR3 region is CASSLDDRPGTQYF. CDR3 sequence (DNA): TGTGCCAGCAGCTTAGACGACAGACCGGGGACCCAGTACTTC.